The subject of this entry is one T cell receptor beta chain. Produced via immunoSEQ multiplex PCR; TCRdb's table is partial and in-frame only. The data show 110,000 or so clones, with about 87% seen just once and around 1.1% held by the top ten. These data come from a study of blood T cell repertoires in COVID-19. CDR1 and CDR2 from the germline V gene are MGHDK and SYGVNS. V was shortened by 6 bases and J by 10 bases, with 15 bases between the two germline ends. This CDR3 has 13 amino acids. What was sequenced was peripheral blood. The source is a human donor in a cohort sampled during active COVID-19. V and J are TRBV25-1 and TRBJ1-4; tentative D call: TRBD1 (5 bases). The CDR3 DNA reads TGTGCCAGCAGCGCGGACATGTCTGGAAAACTGTTTTTT. Protein sequence: CASSADMSGKLFF.